This TCR beta chain was documented in a study of blood T cell repertoires in COVID-19. In terms of age and location, participants ranged from about 18 to 100 years and lived in approximately 26 US areas. V lost 6 bases, J lost 8 bases, and 13 bases lay in between. The length of the CDR3 is 12 residues. Profiled with immunoSEQ multiplex PCR; TCRdb holds only in-frame clones, not every one. The data show fewer than 350,000 clones, with 75% to 90% seen just once and 1.5% to 2% held by the top ten. The rearrangement uses TRBV12-3 or TRBV12-4 and TRBJ1-2, with D uncertain. The sequence came from a young woman who had been exposed to COVID-19. The sample was PBMCs or T cells enriched from blood (not recorded which). CDR3 protein: CASSLQSWGYTF. The DNA for the CDR3 is TGTGCCAGCAGCCTACAGTCGTGGGGCTACACCTTC.